This TCR beta chain comes out of a study of T cell repertoires in cytomegalovirus infection. Study as a whole: The authors used CMV epitopes that were HLA-C-restricted (recently identified) and HLA-B-restricted (well studied).

Germline V gives CDR1 LGHNA, CDR2 YNFKEQ. Trimming removed 1 base from V and 10 bases from J; junction bases left unmatched: 9. The CDR3 has 16 residues. Details on this clonotype: No antigen is known for it.

General study points: Identification of carriers of CMV plus the relevant HLA was achieved through cumulative public TCR beta family frequency. HLA-C-restricted, CMV-specific TCR beta clonotypes were dominant ex vivo.

TCRdb ran MiXCR on the reads and lists one entry per CDR3 protein. The sample includes 550,000 to 850,000 distinct CDR3 sequences, around a third of them seen just once. The V gene is TRBV4-2, the J gene TRBJ1-6; TRBD1 matches 8 bases. The clonotype originates from a human donor in good health (CMV status not recorded). Some clones in this sample may be carry-over from other donors' samples. The material was cultured PBMCs, obtained from culture after CMV antigen stimulation. The CDR3 coding sequence is TGTGCCAGCAGCCAAGGCACCGGGACAGGCGCCTCACCCCTCCACTTT. Protein sequence: CASSQGTGTGASPLHF.